Presented here are 28 T cell receptor beta chains from one specimen sequenced in a study of cytomegalovirus exposure and HLA in healthy donors (TCRdb year 2017). The protocol used for the library was the immunoSEQ multiplex PCR assay. The multiplex PCR relied on a mix of 60 forward primers for TCR Vbeta segments and 13 reverse primers for TCR Jbeta segments. The table was pulled from immuneACCESS by TCRdb, which kept in-frame rearrangements only. Such tables lose some clones; where checked, under half of the loss comes from unresolved V genes, and the rest has no known cause. Here the sample has 190,000 or so clones; roughly 87% occur a single time. Roughly 1.6% of the sample is taken by the ten largest. Source material: PBMCs. Every receptor here comes from a man aged 50-60 years in good health and CMV-seronegative.

The V gene is TRBV19, the J gene TRBJ2-2; 7 bases are a match to TRBD1. Germline loops: CDR1 LNHDA, CDR2 SQIVND (reference sequence). Germline trimming cut 6 bases from V and 4 bases from J; bases unmatched to any gene: 5. This CDR3 is built from 14 residues. The chain's CDR3 is CASSLAGGTGELFF. CDR3 DNA sequence: TGTGCCAGTAGCTTAGCAGGGGGCACCGGGGAGCTGTTTTTT.

The V gene is TRBV6-5, the J gene TRBJ1-6, with TRBD1 matching over 7 bases. The CDR3 totals 15 residues. The junction had 9 bases not matched to a gene; V was cut back by 7 bases and J by 6 bases. Germline CDR1 is MNHEY and CDR2 is SVGAGI. The CDR3 here is CASMSRDRTNSPLHF. The CDR3 bases are TGTGCCAGCATGTCCCGGGACAGAACTAATTCACCCCTCCACTTT.

The chain carries TRBV7-9 and TRBJ1-2; tentatively, D is TRBD1 (6 bases). The germline V gene encodes CDR1 SEHNR and CDR2 FQNEAQ (reference sequence). V was clipped by 5 bases and J by 4 bases, with 17 bases between them. The CDR3 runs 15 residues. As DNA, the CDR3 is TGTGCCAGCAGCCCTTCACAGGGAAGGGCCTATGGCTACACCTTC. Amino acid sequence: CASSPSQGRAYGYTF.

Concerning this clone itself: The same CDR3 can be traced to other DNA sequences in this sample. J is TRBJ1-1 and V is TRBV28; D might be TRBD1 (5 bases). The CDR3 totals 14 residues. V was shortened by 4 bases and J by 4 bases, with 13 bases between the two germline ends. Germline V lookup: CDR1 MDHEN, CDR2 SYDVKM. The CDR3 loop reads CASSSGGGGTEAFF. As DNA, the CDR3 is TGTGCCAGCAGTTCAGGTGGGGGGGGCACTGAAGCTTTCTTT. Using reference TRBV28 and TRBJ1-1 for the parts outside the CDR3, the full variable domain is DVKVTQSSRYLVKRTGEKVFLECVQDMDHENMFWYRQDPGLGLRLIYFSYDVKMKEKGDIPEGYSVSREKKERFSLILESASTNQTSMYLCASSSGGGGTEAFFGQGTRLTVV.

This clone appeared once. This chain uses TRBV7-8 with TRBJ2-2; TRBD2 matches 7 bases. From germline, CDR1 is SGHVS and CDR2 FQNEAQ. CDR3 length: 15 residues. V lost 1 base to trimming and J lost 6 bases; unmatched junction nucleotides: 5. The CDR3 loop reads CASSLVVSGSGELFF. CDR3 coding DNA: TGTGCCAGCAGCTTAGTTGTTAGCGGGTCCGGGGAGCTGTTTTTT.

The CDR3 DNA reads TGTGCCATCAGTTCTAGGCTGACTAGCGGCTCCTACGAGCAGTACTTC. Translating gives CAISSRLTSGSYEQYF. This chain links TRBV10-3 with TRBJ2-7, with TRBD2 matching 9 bases. Per germline, CDR1 ENHRY and CDR2 SYGVKD. After removal of 5 bases from V and 0 bases from J, the junction contained 8 bases not matched to a gene. The CDR3 is 16 amino acids.

This clone occurred once. CDR3 amino acids: CASSPRTGVGSTDTQYF. CDR3 DNA: TGTGCCAGCAGCCCCCGGACAGGGGTTGGGAGCACAGATACGCAGTATTTT. The J gene is TRBJ2-3, the V gene TRBV11-3; 9 bases agree with TRBD1. Losses at the gene ends were 5 bases for V and 0 bases for J; bases not matched to a gene: 9. The CDR3 extends over 17 amino acids. Per the germline V gene, CDR1 is SGHNT and CDR2 is YENEEA.

This clone was counted a single time. The genes are TRBV7-8 and TRBJ1-5; 8 bases align to TRBD1. V dropped 3 bases and J dropped 7; count of bases not matched to a gene: 5. The CDR3 spans 14 residues. Germline assignment: CDR1 SGHVS and CDR2 FQNEAQ. The CDR3 DNA is TGTGCCAGCAGCTTGGGACAGGTGAGCCAGCCCCAGCATTTT. Translating it yields CASSLGQVSQPQHF.

V usage is TRBV29-1 and J usage is TRBJ2-7; 10 nucleotides line up with TRBD2. CDR3 size: 15 residues. The ends lost 1 base at V and 3 bases at J; junction bases unmatched: 6. The V gene's germline CDR1 is SQVTM and CDR2 ANQGSEA. In DNA, the CDR3 is TGCAGCGTTGAAGTGGTAGCGGGAGGCCTCTACGAGCAGTACTTC. Translating it yields CSVEVVAGGLYEQYF.

A few counts support this clone. The chain carries TRBV7-2 and TRBJ1-1; D remains unclear. V was cut by 5 bases and J by 10 bases, with 14 bases left in between. The CDR3 covers 12 residues. Germline V gene sequence: CDR1 SGHTA, CDR2 FQGNSA. The CDR3 DNA follows: TGTGCCAGCAGCCGCCTCAGTACGGGAGCTTTCTTT. It codes for CASSRLSTGAFF.

The chain has TRBV7-6 and TRBJ1-2, with D possibly matching TRBD1 (5 bases). V was clipped by 8 bases and J by 5 bases, with 21 bases between them. Germline V gives CDR1 SGHVS, CDR2 FNYEAQ. This CDR3 spans 15 amino acids. CDR3 loop: CASAPPDREPYGYTF. CDR3 nucleotide sequence: TGTGCCAGCGCACCTCCCGACAGAGAACCATATGGCTACACCTTC.

The V gene is TRBV21-1, the J gene TRBJ1-1; the table's TRBD1 call for D was not verified on the DNA. TRBV21-1 has pseudogene status. The CDR3 covers 15 residues. CDR3 in amino acids: CASSLDRGRNTEAFF. CDR3 bases: TGTGCCAGCAGCCTTGACAGGGGGAGGAACACTGAAGCTTTCTTT.

This clone was seen a few times. At one boundary the junction diverges from the germline segment, which might be a read error. This chain joins TRBV7-9 and TRBJ1-5; the match to TRBD1 covers 9 bases. CDR1 and CDR2 (germline): SEHNR, FQNEAQ (reference sequence). The CDR3 totals 17 residues. CDR3 bases: TGTTCCAGCAGCCTAACAGGACAGGGGCGAAGCAATCAGCCCCAGCATTTT. Translation: CSSSLTGQGRSNQPQHF.

The chain has TRBV6-1 and TRBJ1-3; D remains unclear. This CDR3 is 15 amino acids long. V was trimmed by 6 bases and J by 0 bases, leaving 12 bases between them. Germline V gene sequence: CDR1 MNHNS, CDR2 SASEGT. The CDR3 DNA follows: TGTGCCAGCAGAGCCGGGTCAAGCTCTGGAAACACCATATATTTT. This codes for CASRAGSSSGNTIYF.

The CDR3 is CASSPFGGRDQPQHF. CDR3 DNA sequence: TGTGCCAGTAGTCCTTTCGGGGGAAGGGATCAGCCCCAGCATTTT. This sequence joins TRBV19 and TRBJ1-5; weak D call: TRBD1 (5 bases). The CDR3 length is 15 residues. The V end was cut by 5 bases, the J end by 5 bases, with 16 bases between. Looked up from germline, CDR1 is LNHDA and CDR2 is SQIVND (reference sequence). Looking up the rest from reference TRBV19 and TRBJ1-5 gives the full variable domain: DGGITQSPKYLFRKEGQNVTLSCEQNLNHDAMYWYRQDPGQGLRLIYYSQIVNDFQKGDIAEGYSVSREKKESFPLTVTSAQKNPTAFYLCASSPFGGRDQPQHFGDGTRLSIL.

The V call is TRBV11-3, the J call TRBJ1-1; D not resolved. Germline CDR1 is SGHNT and CDR2 is YENEEA. This CDR3 is 16 amino acids long. V was trimmed by 0 bases and J by 5 bases, leaving 16 bases between them. The CDR3 coding sequence is TGTGCCAGCAGCTTAGAATCGACTGAGGAGCGGACTGAAGCTTTCTTT. It specifies CASSLESTEERTEAFF.

J is TRBJ2-1 and V is TRBV9; 7 bases align to TRBD2. The ends lost 4 bases at V and 7 bases at J; junction bases unmatched: 14. This CDR3 comprises 16 residues. CDR1 and CDR2 (germline): SGDLS, YYNGEE. The CDR3: CASSPRLAAPRNEQFF. Written as DNA, the CDR3 is TGTGCCAGCAGCCCAAGACTAGCCGCTCCCCGAAATGAGCAGTTCTTC.

This chain connects TRBV18 to TRBJ1-1; D is uncertain. Between the trimmed V and J ends, which lost 0 bases and 4 bases, there was a span of 9 bases. Germline V gene lookup returns CDR1 KGHSH and CDR2 LQKENI. The CDR3 runs to 14 residues. In nucleotides, the CDR3 is TGTGCCAGCTCACCACCGTATCCGCGCACTGAAGCTTTCTTT. Translated: CASSPPYPRTEAFF.

The V call is TRBV9, the J call TRBJ1-1, with 9 bases identical to TRBD1. CDR1 is SGDLS, CDR2 YYNGEE, per germline. The J segment lost 5 bases and the V segment lost 3 bases, leaving 20 bases of the junction unmatched. This CDR3 comprises 19 residues. CDR3 sequence reads: CASSAQPSGQGRVGTEAFF. CDR3 bases: TGTGCCAGCAGCGCACAACCGTCGGGACAGGGTAGGGTAGGGACTGAAGCTTTCTTT.

The rearrangement joins TRBV6-6 to TRBJ1-1, with D unclear. The CDR3 has 15 residues. Germline V gives CDR1 MNHNY, CDR2 SVGAGI (reference sequence). Between the trimmed V and J ends, which lost 0 bases and 1 base, there was a span of 9 bases. The CDR3 DNA sequence: TGTGCCAGCAGTTACTCCGCCTCGGGGAACACTGAAGCTTTCTTT. Its protein product is CASSYSASGNTEAFF.

The V call is TRBV10-2, the J call TRBJ1-1; D is undetermined. The CDR3 length is 14 residues. The germline V and J ends were trimmed by 7 bases and 0 bases, with 12 bases remaining between them. In germline, CDR1 is WSHSY, CDR2 SAAADI. CDR3 region: CASNFRGMNTEAFF. CDR3 DNA: TGCGCCAGCAACTTTCGGGGAATGAACACTGAAGCTTTCTTT.

The rearrangement links TRBV5-5 to TRBJ2-7, with TRBD1 as a possible D gene (5 bases). Germline assignment: CDR1 SGHKS and CDR2 YYEKEE (reference sequence). Trimming shortened V by 4 bases and J by 1 base, and 15 bases separated the two germline ends. CDR3 length equals 15 residues. CDR3 protein: CASSLNPTDSYEQYF. The CDR3 nucleotides read TGTGCCAGCAGCCTGAATCCGACAGATTCCTACGAGCAGTACTTC.

This sequence joins TRBV7-2 and TRBJ2-3, with D possibly TRBD1 on 6 matching bases. The CDR3 is 12 amino acids. Deletions cut 5 bases from V and 9 bases from J, with 12 bases between. Germline loops: CDR1 SGHTA, CDR2 FQGNSA. CDR3 region: CASSLTGQTQYF. The CDR3 DNA reads TGTGCCAGCAGCCTCACAGGGCAAACGCAGTATTTT.

The chain uses TRBV5-1 and TRBJ2-5; the match to TRBD2 covers 14 bases. There are 17 residues in the CDR3. Germline V CDR1 and CDR2: SGHRS, YFSETQ. With 7 bases clipped from V and 0 bases from J, the junction kept 8 bases outside the gene matches. The DNA of the CDR3 is TGCGCCAGCGGGCCGGGACTAGCGGGGGTAAACCAAGAGACCCAGTACTTC. Encoded protein: CASGPGLAGVNQETQYF.

The V and J genes are TRBV7-8 and TRBJ2-7, with 9 bases fitting TRBD1. The germline CDR1 and CDR2 sequences are SGHVS and FQNEAQ. The CDR3 runs to 15 residues. The junction had 4 bases not matched to a gene; V was cut back by 4 bases and J by 0 bases. In DNA, the CDR3 is TGTGCCAGCAGCTCCAGACAGGGGGGCTCCTACGAGCAGTACTTC. This gives the protein CASSSRQGGSYEQYF.

The chain employs TRBV29-1 and TRBJ2-3; D is undetermined. Germline CDR1 SQVTM, CDR2 ANQGSEA. Trimming left V 1 base short and J 0 bases short, with 17 bases between. This CDR3 has 17 amino acids. CDR3 protein: CSVEGFHGSESTDTQYF. CDR3 in DNA: TGCAGCGTTGAAGGTTTTCACGGGTCAGAAAGCACAGATACGCAGTATTTT.

The rearrangement joins TRBV28 to TRBJ1-6; D is uncertain. This CDR3 contains 18 residues. V was shortened by 4 bases and J by 4 bases, with 20 bases between the two germline ends. Per the germline V gene, CDR1 is MDHEN and CDR2 is SYDVKM. As DNA, the CDR3 is TGTGCCAGCAGTTCCCCGGGAGGATCATCTTTTTATAATTCACCCCTCCACTTT. It encodes CASSSPGGSSFYNSPLHF.

A single count supports this clone. This chain joins TRBV6-1 and TRBJ1-4; the match to TRBD1 covers 8 bases. This CDR3 is built from 15 residues. Germline CDR1 is MNHNS and CDR2 is SASEGT. Trimming took 6 bases from V and 6 from J; bases not matched to a gene: 9. The CDR3 reads CASRPYRGRDEKLFF. The CDR3 coding sequence is TGTGCCAGCAGACCCTACAGGGGGAGGGATGAAAAACTGTTTTTT.